The rows below give T cell receptor beta chains drawn from one sample of a study of T-cell reconstitution after alpha-beta-depleted transplantation in children. A single record per CDR3 protein comes from TCRdb applying MiXCR to the PCR reads. The sample contains approximately 190,000 distinct CDR3 sequences, 5% to 6.5% of which appear only once. Sequencing was performed on PBMCs, taken before TCRalphabeta/CD19-depleted stem cell transplant. The receptors here all came from a girl under two years old with combined immunodeficiency, due to receive a stem cell transplant. Each CDR3 is given with its conserved first and last residue. A D gene is named only where the DNA matches it firmly. Part of the rows lack a size; the others show once, few, many or a class for expanded clones.

abundance | j_gene | len | d_gene | v_gene | CDR3nt | CDR3aa
many | TRBJ2-3 | 15 | TRBD2 | TRBV29-1 | TGCAGCGCCGGGACTAGCGGCAAAAGCACAGATACGCAGTATTTT | CSAGTSGKSTDTQYF
many | TRBJ2-7 | 13 | NA | TRBV20-1 | TGCAGTGCTAGAGGAGGTAGCTCCTACGAGCAGTACTTC | CSARGGSSYEQYF
many | TRBJ2-7 | 11 | NA | TRBV29-1 | TGCAGCGTTGCGGAGTGGAAAGAGCAGTACTTC | CSVAEWKEQYF
many | TRBJ2-3 | 15 | TRBD1 | TRBV29-1 | TGCAGCGTTGCAGGACAGGGGGCTACCGCAGATACGCAGTATTTT | CSVAGQGATADTQYF
few | TRBJ1-6 | 14 | NA | TRBV4-3 | TGCGCCAGCAGCTCTCGACAGGCGCAGGCGCCCCTCCACTTT | CASSSRQAQAPLHF
many | TRBJ2-3 | 16 | NA | TRBV4-3 | TGCGCCAGCAGCCAAGAATGGTCCCTAAGCACAGATACGCAGTATTTT | CASSQEWSLSTDTQYF
many | TRBJ1-2 | 15 | TRBD1 | TRBV4-1 | TGCGCCAGCAGCCAAGTTGACAGGGCGTGGTATGGCTACACCTTC | CASSQVDRAWYGYTF
NA | TRBJ1-2 | 15 | NA | TRBV6-1 | TGTGCCAGCAGTGATGACCTACTCGGGAACTATGGCTACACCTTC | CASSDDLLGNYGYTF
many | TRBJ2-7 | 13 | NA | TRBV20-1 | TGCAGTGCTCAGTCGGGGGACTCCTACGAGCAGTACTTC | CSAQSGDSYEQYF
many | TRBJ2-7 | 16 | TRBD2 | TRBV3-1 | TGTGCCAGCAGCCAGACCCTCGGGAGGGCCTCCGACGAGCAGTACTTC | CASSQTLGRASDEQYF
many | TRBJ1-1 | 15 | NA | TRBV20-1 | TGCAGTGCCCGGACTGGAGGGTCGCCGAACACTGAAGCTTTCTTT | CSARTGGSPNTEAFF
many | TRBJ1-1 | 14 | NA | TRBV5-1 | TGCGCCAGCAGCTTGGCCTCAGGGGACACTGAAGCTTTCTTT | CASSLASGDTEAFF
many | TRBJ1-4 | 15 | TRBD1 | TRBV28 | TGTGCCAGCAGTTCGGGACAGGGGGCCGCTGAAAAACTGTTTTTT | CASSSGQGAAEKLFF
NA | TRBJ2-5 | 19 | NA | TRBV11-1 | TGTGCCAGCAGCTGCTCGCCCGTCCGGCAAAGGTTCTTGTGGGAGACCCAGTACTTC | CASSCSPVRQRFLWETQYF
NA | TRBJ2-1 | 12 | NA | TRBV4-2 | TGTGCCAGCAGCCTGAGGCTCCCTGAGCAGTTCTTC | CASSLRLPEQFF
many | TRBJ2-1 | 11 | NA | TRBV24-1 | TGTGCCACCAGTTCTATCAATGAGCAGTTCTTC | CATSSINEQFF
NA | TRBJ2-1 | 14 | TRBD1 | TRBV14 | TGTGCCAGCAGCCATTGGACAGGGAGGAATGAGCAGTTCTTC | CASSHWTGRNEQFF
many | TRBJ2-7 | 14 | TRBD1 | TRBV12-3/TRBV12-4 | TGTGCCAGCACTGGGGACAGTCCCCTTGAAGAGCAGTACTTC | CASTGDSPLEEQYF
many | TRBJ2-5 | 12 | TRBD1 | TRBV20-1 | TGCAGTGCCACGGACAGGGAAGAGACCCAGTACTTC | CSATDREETQYF
many | TRBJ2-3 | 16 | TRBD2 | TRBV4-2 | TGTGCCAGCAGCCAAGAACTAGCGGGGGGAGGGAATACGCAGTATTTT | CASSQELAGGGNTQYF
many | TRBJ2-1 | 16 | NA | TRBV4-1 | TGCGCCAGCAGCCAAGAACGAGGGGCGACCTACAATGAGCAGTTCTTC | CASSQERGATYNEQFF
many | TRBJ2-3 | 13 | NA | TRBV29-1 | TGCAGCGTTGAAGGTGTCAGCACAGATACGCAGTATTTT | CSVEGVSTDTQYF
many | TRBJ2-7 | 15 | NA | TRBV5-5 | TGTGCCAGCAGCTTGGACAGGCCGACTTCCTACGAGCAGTACTTC | CASSLDRPTSYEQYF
many | TRBJ2-7 | 11 | NA | TRBV28 | TGTGCCAGTCAGCGGGTCTACGAGCAGTACTTC | CASQRVYEQYF
many | TRBJ2-1 | 12 | NA | TRBV3-1 | TGTGCCAGCAGCCAAGTGTACAATGAGCAGTTCTTC | CASSQVYNEQFF
many | TRBJ2-1 | 11 | NA | TRBV29-1 | TGCAGCGTTGAAGAGGAAGGATCCCAGTTCTTC | CSVEEEGSQFF
many | TRBJ2-1 | 13 | NA | TRBV2 | TGTGCCAGCAGTGGGACAGACTACAATGAGCAGTTCTTC | CASSGTDYNEQFF
many | TRBJ2-2 | 17 | NA | TRBV4-3 | TGCGCCAGCAGCCAAGATCCCCCAGACCTGAACACCGGGGAGCTGTTTTTT | CASSQDPPDLNTGELFF
many | TRBJ2-1 | 14 | NA | TRBV5-1 | TGCGCCAGCAGCGTCGAGGGATACTCCAATGAGCAGTTCTTC | CASSVEGYSNEQFF
many | TRBJ2-7 | 15 | TRBD2 | TRBV6-2/TRBV6-3 | TGTGCCAGCAACCTAGCGGGAGTATCCTCCTACGAGCAGTACTTC | CASNLAGVSSYEQYF
many | TRBJ1-1 | 12 | NA | TRBV7-8 | TGTGCCAGCAACAGGGTGGCCACTGAAGCTTTCTTT | CASNRVATEAFF
NA | TRBJ1-1 | 15 | NA | TRBV4-3 | TGCGCCAGCAGCCAAAATCCTCGGTCCTCCACTGAAGCTTTCTTT | CASSQNPRSSTEAFF
many | TRBJ2-7 | 16 | NA | TRBV20-1 | TGCAGTGCTAGAGATGTCGGTTCGGGGACCCCTTGGGAGCAGTACTTC | CSARDVGSGTPWEQYF
NA | TRBJ2-7 | 13 | NA | TRBV20-1 | TGCAGTGCTAGAGATGGACACTCCTACGAGCAGTACTTC | CSARDGHSYEQYF
many | TRBJ2-3 | 16 | NA | TRBV12-3/TRBV12-4 | TGTGCCAGCAGCCCAAGGGACCCGGGGGCCCCAGATACGCAGTATTTT | CASSPRDPGAPDTQYF
many | TRBJ2-5 | 14 | NA | TRBV20-1 | TGCAGTGCTAGAAACTCATTTATACAAGAGACCCAGTACTTC | CSARNSFIQETQYF
NA | TRBJ2-2 | 17 | TRBD2 | TRBV6-5 | TGTGCCAGCAGTTACTCGCGACTAGCGGTGTCCATCGGGGAGCTGTTTTTT | CASSYSRLAVSIGELFF
NA | TRBJ2-7 | 14 | NA | TRBV7-3 | TGTGCCAGCAGCTTAGGGGATGAATCCTACGAGCAGTACTTC | CASSLGDESYEQYF
many | TRBJ2-1 | 18 | NA | TRBV3-1 | TGTGCCAGCAGCGTTCCAGGACCAATTTCATTCTCTTACAATGAGCAGTTCTTC | CASSVPGPISFSYNEQFF
few | TRBJ2-1 | 15 | NA | TRBV3-1 | TGTGCCAGCAGCCAAGATTTCGCGGAAAACAATGAGCAGTTCTTC | CASSQDFAENNEQFF
many | TRBJ2-7 | 15 | TRBD1 | TRBV14 | TGTGCCAGCAGCCTAGCGAGGACAGGGGGCGGGGAGCAGTACTTC | CASSLARTGGGEQYF
many | TRBJ2-1 | 14 | NA | TRBV25-1 | TGTGCCAGCAGTGAATCCCTATTACTCGATGAGCAGTTCTTC | CASSESLLLDEQFF